This T cell receptor (beta chain) appears in the sequencing data of a study of shared clonotypes between healthy human individuals (dated by TCRdb to the early 2020s). Broadly, across the study: The cohort comprised a couple of women and a few men aged 18 to 49 years. To estimate repertoire size and how much clonotypes are shared between individuals, the study performed deep sequencing of blood TCR repertoires from 4 to 6 healthy adults. Different laboratories and diverse techniques were used to prepare libraries and sequence TCR repertoires, to increase sequencing depth and limit assay-specific biases. Leukapheresis yielded between about 0.94 and 9 billion PBMCs per donor.

Broader findings and caveats from the paper: Only blood was sampled, and tissue TCR repertoires likely differ from those in blood. Based on pairwise subsampling, the degree of clonotype sharing among donors was expected to be affected by sequencing depth. Because the study included a small number of donors, the genetic and exposure-history diversity represented was limited.

Reading the germline V gene gives CDR1 SGHTS and CDR2 YDEGEE. Trimming takes 0 bases from V and 8 bases from J, and the germline ends sit 5 bases apart. From cysteine to phenylalanine, the CDR3 is 12 amino acids long. The retained sequence is limited to the CDR3, 36 bases, with the frame set at the first base. Donors were healthy HIV-negative adults with no recently reported acute infections or vaccinations. All donors were Caucasian adults living in Nashville, Tennessee, USA. For unsorted samples, tens of millions of PBMCs were counted, and genomic DNA was extracted using the QIAamp DNA Blood Mini kit. Blood was collected by leukapheresis, and PBMCs were isolated by Ficoll-Histopaque density gradient centrifugation and then cryopreserved in liquid nitrogen vapor phase. This clone was found many times. It lacks a known antigen. Base quality data are lacking; no much larger clone is found one base away. The same CDR3 arises from other DNA sequences in this sample as well.

Using the deep immunoSEQ assay, TCR CDR3 regions were amplified from genomic DNA by multiplex PCR. For each cell subset, the extracted genomic DNA was distributed evenly across all wells of several immunoSEQ 96-well plates, and each plate served as one replicate. Each replicate PCR for unsorted PBMC received approximately 0.3 ug genomic DNA, equal to 30,000 or so T cell genomes. Ten immunoSEQ deep assay plates were used to sequence the unsorted PBMC genomic DNA. Purified libraries were measured with a Qubit 3.0 fluorometer, size-checked on a Bioanalyzer 2100, and measured again with the KAPA Library Quantification kit. Every immunoSEQ 96-well plate was sequenced on a separate single-read 150-cycle Illumina NextSeq 550 flow cell. The study's processing was this. Because the immunoSEQ output held only junctional sequences and lacked quality scores, the filtering could not match the filtering applied to full-length reads. Sequences were annotated with PyIR, a Python wrapper for IgBLAST v1.9, and V/J genes and CDR3 were assigned using IMGT germline references. Reads with weak V/J assignments (E-value above 1e-6), missing CDR3, stop codons, out-of-frame junctions, or ambiguous translated residues were removed. V3J clonotypes were defined as sequences sharing an identical inferred V gene, J gene, and CDR3 amino acid sequence. The percentage overlap between two repertoires was calculated by dividing the number of shared unique clonotypes by the size of the smaller repertoire. Repertoire richness was assessed with RTK rarefaction, the Chao1 estimator, and Recon v2.1 estimates of unobserved clonotypes. This is the immuneACCESS table as TCRdb keeps it, with only in-frame sequences that have V and J called. A part of the clones is gone; compared with another copy, unresolved V genes explain less than half, and the rest is unexplained. For V, J and clone size, that table is used; D and trimming come from the DNA. This sample comprises 550,000 to 600,000 clones, just over 75% of them detected only once. More than 10% of the sample is taken by the ten largest.

The sample taken for sequencing was PBMCs. In this chain, TRBV5-8 is recombined with TRBJ2-2; the D gene is unclear. The sequence was collected from a woman between 40 and 50 years old in good health. Some clones in this sample may be carry-over from other donors' samples. At the DNA level, the sequence is TGTGCCAGCAGCTTGGACGGGGGGGAGCTGTTTTTT. This translates into CASSLDGGELFF.